The 22 T cell receptor beta chains below all came from one sample that was sequenced in a study of T cell responses to AZD1222 COVID-19 vaccine (TCRdb year 2021). Reading the label with the study, this specimen's time point is: about 28 days (+/-7) after the second vaccine dose. Receptor libraries were prepared by the immunoSEQ multiplex PCR assay. In its TCRdb copy, this immuneACCESS table keeps in-frame sequences only and misses some clones. Where compared with another copy, unresolved V genes explain less than half of these, and the others have no known cause. This sample comprises about 100,000 clones, roughly nine tenths of them detected only once. The ten largest clonotypes hold just over 8% of the sample. This material consisted of peripheral blood, taken 28 days after the second AZD1222 dose. These receptors originate from an adult who received the AZD1222 COVID-19 vaccine.

This clone was recorded once. The chain is built from TRBV7-9 and TRBJ1-1; 7 bases match TRBD1. The germline V gene has CDR1 SEHNR and CDR2 FQNEAQ (reference sequence). The CDR3 runs to 14 residues. After removal of 5 bases from V and 5 bases from J, the junction contained 8 bases not matched to a gene. The CDR3 sequence: CASSPSTGTTEAFF. In nucleotides, the CDR3 is TGTGCCAGCAGCCCGTCGACAGGGACGACTGAAGCTTTCTTT.

This chain links TRBV6-5 with TRBJ1-2; 7 bases line up with TRBD1. The CDR3 sequence is 15 residues long. Germline assignment: CDR1 MNHEY and CDR2 SVGAGI. Trimming removed 0 bases from V and 2 bases from J; junction bases left unmatched: 3. The CDR3 region is CASSYSRGRNYGYTF. The CDR3 DNA sequence: TGTGCCAGCAGTTACTCAAGGGGGCGAAACTATGGCTACACCTTC.

The chain joins TRBV29-1 to TRBJ2-7; TRBD1 agrees at 10 bases. The trim removed 3 bases at V and 0 bases at J, leaving 17 bases unmatched. From germline, CDR1 is SQVTM and CDR2 ANQGSEA. This CDR3 contains 19 residues. CDR3 bases: TGCAGCGTTGAGGATCACTCCGGGACAGGGGAGAACTTCTCCTACGAGCAGTACTTC. Its translation is CSVEDHSGTGENFSYEQYF.

J is TRBJ1-2 and V is TRBV24-1, with TRBD1 matching over 12 bases. This CDR3 has 15 amino acids. V dropped 3 bases and J dropped 4; count of bases not matched to a gene: 2. Germline V gives CDR1 KGHDR, CDR2 SFDVKD. In DNA, the CDR3 is TGTGCCACCAGTGATCCGGGACAGGGGGCCTATGGCTACACCTTC. Amino acid sequence: CATSDPGQGAYGYTF.

The chain joins TRBV28 to TRBJ2-5, with TRBD2 matching 7 bases. This CDR3 is 17 amino acids long. After removal of 1 base from V and 4 bases from J, the junction contained 12 bases not matched to a gene. From germline, CDR1 is MDHEN and CDR2 SYDVKM. CDR3 sequence (DNA): TGTGCCAGCAGTTTATCCCACGGACTAGTTGTTAGAGAGACCCAGTACTTC. Translation: CASSLSHGLVVRETQYF.

V and J are TRBV5-1 and TRBJ1-4; the match to TRBD1 covers 8 bases. Germline CDR1 and CDR2: SGHRS and YFSETQ. Trimming at V came to 4 bases and at J to 8 bases, leaving 7 bases not matched to a gene. The CDR3 is 14 amino acids. DNA of the CDR3: TGCGCCAGCAGCCGCGGACAGGGCCTCGAAAAACTGTTTTTT. Translated: CASSRGQGLEKLFF.

This clone showed up just a few times. The rearrangement links TRBV10-1 to TRBJ1-2; a possible D gene is TRBD1 (5 bases). V gave up 3 bases and J gave up 13 bases, with 15 bases separating them. The CDR3 has 12 amino acids. The germline gives CDR1 WNHNN, CDR2 SYGVQD (reference sequence). The CDR3 DNA reads TGCGCCAGCAGTGAAAGGGACTTCGGGGTCACCTTC. It codes for CASSERDFGVTF.

The J gene is TRBJ1-1, the V gene TRBV27; tentatively, D is TRBD1 (5 bases). Trimming pared 4 bases from V and 7 bases from J, leaving 13 bases between. Germline V gene data show CDR1 as MNHEY and CDR2 as SMNVEV (reference sequence). CDR3 size: 13 residues. CDR3 coding DNA: TGTGCCAGCAGTTGGGGGGGGGATTATGAAGCTTTCTTT. Its protein is CASSWGGDYEAFF.

The chain employs TRBV2 and TRBJ1-2, with D unclear. Looked up from germline, CDR1 is SNHLY and CDR2 is FYNNEI. The CDR3 is 12 amino acids. The ends were cut back, 6 bases at V and 4 bases at J, with 9 bases in the middle. The CDR3 nucleotides are TGTGCCAGCAGAGGCGGCCTCTATGGCTACACCTTC. Protein product: CASRGGLYGYTF.

This clone was seen only a few times. V gene TRBV18 combines with J gene TRBJ1-4, with D tentatively TRBD1 (6 bases). Germline loops: CDR1 KGHSH, CDR2 LQKENI. The CDR3 runs 16 residues. The V end lost 8 bases, the J end lost 10 bases, and 26 bases lay between the germline ends. CDR3 region: CASTGDTGTKVGKLFF. The CDR3 coding sequence is TGTGCCAGCACCGGGGACACCGGGACAAAGGTGGGAAAACTGTTTTTT.

The rearrangement uses TRBV19 and TRBJ1-4; TRBD1 matches at 7 bases. The CDR3 covers 19 residues. The V and J ends lost 0 bases and 0 bases, in that order; junction bases with no gene match: 10. CDR1 and CDR2 (germline): LNHDA, SQIVND (reference sequence). CDR3 nucleotide sequence: TGTGCCAGTAGTATAGATCACAGGGGACACCGGGCAACTAATGAAAAACTGTTTTTT. It yields the protein CASSIDHRGHRATNEKLFF.

The V gene is TRBV4-3, the J gene TRBJ2-1, with D possibly being TRBD1 (6 bases). V lost 3 bases and J 5 bases, leaving 11 bases between the germline ends. Germline values: CDR1 LGHNA, CDR2 YSLEER. CDR3 length: 14 residues. CDR3: CASSQQGLNNEQFF. CDR3 coding DNA: TGCGCCAGCAGCCAGCAGGGGTTGAACAATGAGCAGTTCTTC.

The rearrangement uses TRBV6-5 and TRBJ1-4; TRBD1 might be the D (5 bases). V lost 6 bases to trimming and J lost 6 bases, with 14 bases between them. The CDR3 is 14 amino acids. Looked up from germline, CDR1 is MNHEY and CDR2 is SVGAGI. The CDR3 DNA sequence: TGTGCCAGCAGGCCCGGGACCGGGGATGAAAAACTGTTTTTT. Translation gives CASRPGTGDEKLFF.

This clone was seen only a few times. The chain carries TRBV4-1 and TRBJ2-3, with 10 bases identical to TRBD2. The CDR3 extends over 14 amino acids. Germline V lookup: CDR1 MGHRA, CDR2 YSYEKL. V lost 3 bases, J lost 5 bases, and 2 bases stayed unmatched. Here the CDR3 DNA reads TGCGCCAGCAGCCAGAGACTAGCGGGAGATACGCAGTATTTT. Its protein product is CASSQRLAGDTQYF.

The chain couples TRBV7-8 to TRBJ2-2; 15 bases agree with TRBD2. With V trimmed by 2 bases and J by 5 bases, 6 bases remained unmatched. CDR1 is SGHVS and CDR2 is FQNEAQ in the germline V gene. CDR3 length: 18 amino acids. CDR3: CASSLRTSGRVWTGELFF. In DNA form, the CDR3 reads TGTGCCAGCAGCTTAAGGACTAGCGGGAGGGTATGGACCGGGGAGCTGTTTTTT.

This chain links TRBV5-1 with TRBJ2-7, with 7 bases lining up with TRBD1. The length of the CDR3 is 16 residues. Per germline, CDR1 SGHRS and CDR2 YFSETQ. The V and J ends lost 0 bases and 0 bases, in that order; junction bases with no gene match: 6. This CDR3 reads CASSLAAGTASYEQYF. The CDR3 nucleotides are TGCGCCAGCAGCTTGGCGGCCGGGACAGCCTCCTACGAGCAGTACTTC.

V is TRBV19 and J is TRBJ1-1; D perhaps matches TRBD1 (5 bases). V was clipped by 8 bases and J by 1 base, with 17 bases between them. Looked up from germline, CDR1 is LNHDA and CDR2 is SQIVND (reference sequence). This CDR3 has 15 amino acids. CDR3 nucleotides: TGTGCCAGTCGACCCTACGGGACGGGGAACACTGAAGCTTTCTTT. This translates into CASRPYGTGNTEAFF.

The chain is built from TRBV28 and TRBJ2-3; 11 positions match TRBD2. Germline trimming cut 5 bases from V and 0 bases from J; bases unmatched to any gene: 13. Germline-derived CDR1 and CDR2 are MDHEN and SYDVKM. The CDR3 covers 19 residues. CDR3 protein: CASSVTPGLAEYSTDTQYF. The CDR3 nucleotides are TGTGCCAGCAGTGTTACTCCGGGACTAGCGGAGTATAGCACAGATACGCAGTATTTT.

The chain uses TRBV29-1 and TRBJ1-2; no firm D call. This CDR3 is built from 11 residues. The ends were cut back, 0 bases at V and 2 bases at J, with 1 base in the middle. Germline CDR1 is SQVTM and CDR2 is ANQGSEA. The CDR3 loop is CSVEENYGYTF. The CDR3 bases are TGCAGCGTTGAAGAAAACTATGGCTACACCTTC.

This CDR3 is CASRSGTQFWGYTF. For the CDR3, the DNA is TGTGCCAGCAGGTCCGGGACTCAGTTTTGGGGCTACACCTTC. This chain joins TRBV2 and TRBJ1-2; a possible D gene is TRBD1 (5 bases). The CDR3 totals 14 residues. Trimming removed 6 bases at V and 8 bases at J, with 19 bases between. The germline V gene has CDR1 SNHLY and CDR2 FYNNEI.

This sequence joins TRBV5-8 and TRBJ1-5; no clear D. The CDR3 sequence is 15 residues long. Per germline, CDR1 SGHTS and CDR2 YDEGEE. The V end was cut by 4 bases, the J end by 0 bases, with 11 bases between. CDR3 loop: CASSQDGYSNQPQHF. The CDR3 region has the DNA TGTGCCAGCAGCCAGGACGGTTATAGCAATCAGCCCCAGCATTTT.

The genes are TRBV3-1 (or the pseudogene TRBV3-2) and TRBJ2-7; a possible D gene is TRBD2 (5 bases). V was shortened by 4 bases and J by 0 bases, with 13 bases between the two germline ends. Germline CDR1 reads LGHDT; CDR2 reads YNNKEL (reference sequence). The CDR3 is 15 residues long. The CDR3 is CASSPPGSSSYEQYF. CDR3 bases: TGTGCCAGCAGCCCCCCTGGGAGCAGCTCCTACGAGCAGTACTTC.